These T cell receptor beta chains were read from a single sample in a study of shared clonotypes between healthy human individuals. Assay: immunoSEQ multiplex PCR; the TCRdb copy retains only in-frame clones and omits some. The sample shows about 2.1 million clones, roughly 91% of them seen only once. Sequences were obtained from naive CD8+ T cells from PBMCs. The receptors stem from a man aged 18 to 29 in good health. Some clones in this sample may be carry-over from other donors' samples. CDR3s include the opening cysteine and the closing phenylalanine or tryptophan. D genes are given only for firm matches. Rows may omit the clone size; those that give it use once, few, many or a size class.

j_gene,v_gene,d_gene,abundance,CDR3aa,CDR3nt
TRBJ1-4,TRBV6-1,NA,NA,CASSEGWQANNEKLFF,TGTGCCAGCAGTGAAGGTTGGCAGGCCAATAATGAAAAACTGTTTTTT
TRBJ1-3,TRBV29-1,NA,NA,CSVDGGNTIYF,TGCAGCGTTGACGGAGGAAACACCATATATTTT
TRBJ2-1,TRBV6-1,NA,NA,CASSFGHYLYNEQFF,TGTGCCAGCAGTTTCGGACACTATCTATACAATGAGCAGTTCTTC
TRBJ1-1,TRBV9,NA,many,CASSGQAVDTEAFF,TGTGCCAGCAGCGGACAAGCCGTCGACACTGAAGCTTTCTTT
TRBJ2-2,TRBV7-8,NA,once,CASSLGVREIVTGELFF,TGTGCCAGCAGCTTAGGTGTCAGGGAGATTGTCACCGGGGAGCTGTTTTTT
TRBJ2-1,TRBV29-1,TRBD1,NA,CSVHRGNNEQFF,TGCAGCGTCCACAGGGGCAACAATGAGCAGTTCTTC
TRBJ1-1,TRBV5-1,TRBD1,NA,CASSRRTGQNTEAFF,TGCGCCAGCAGCAGGAGGACAGGGCAGAACACTGAAGCTTTCTTT
TRBJ2-7,TRBV11-2,NA,NA,CASSAAYEQYF,TGTGCCAGCAGCGCCGCCTACGAGCAGTACTTC
TRBJ2-4,TRBV28,NA,once,CASSLSILGGGQNIQYF,TGTGCCAGCAGTTTATCCATCCTCGGCGGAGGGCAAAACATTCAGTACTTC
TRBJ2-7,TRBV2,TRBD1,NA,CASSERTGDYEQYF,TGTGCCAGCAGTGAGAGGACAGGGGATTACGAGCAGTACTTC
TRBJ1-2,TRBV28,TRBD1,NA,CATVNTGGDYGYTF,TGTGCCACCGTAAACACAGGGGGCGACTATGGCTACACCTTC
TRBJ2-7,TRBV19,TRBD1,NA,CASTPTGESYEQYF,TGTGCCAGTACCCCGACAGGGGAGAGCTACGAGCAGTACTTC
TRBJ2-5,TRBV18,TRBD1,NA,CASSPRTGTGGRMEETQYF,TGTGCCAGCTCACCGCGGACCGGGACAGGGGGTCGGATGGAAGAGACCCAGTACTTC
TRBJ2-1,TRBV11-2,TRBD2,NA,CASSYRTSGGDNEQFF,TGTGCCAGCAGCTACCGGACTAGCGGGGGGGACAATGAGCAGTTCTTC
TRBJ2-1,TRBV27,NA,NA,CASSFRGGVIDQFF,TGTGCCAGCAGTTTCAGGGGAGGGGTAATTGATCAGTTCTTC
TRBJ2-3,TRBV5-1,TRBD1,NA,CASSLDRGLSTDTQYF,TGCGCCAGCAGTCTAGACAGGGGGCTAAGCACAGATACGCAGTATTTT
TRBJ2-5,TRBV4-2,NA,NA,CASSQDFRGESETQYF,TGTGCCAGCAGCCAAGATTTTAGGGGGGAGTCTGAGACCCAGTACTTC
TRBJ2-7,TRBV10-1,TRBD1,few,CASSETGQAAYEQYF,TGCGCCAGCAGTGAGACAGGACAGGCGGCCTACGAGCAGTACTTC
TRBJ2-3,TRBV10-3,NA,NA,CAISERGSVGSLPDTQYF,TGTGCCATCAGTGAAAGGGGGTCGGTCGGGAGTCTCCCAGATACGCAGTATTTT
TRBJ2-1,TRBV28,NA,NA,CASRLVVNLYNEQFF,TGTGCCAGCAGACTAGTGGTGAACCTCTACAATGAGCAGTTCTTC
TRBJ2-7,TRBV7-9,NA,NA,CASSLGSTLYEQYF,TGTGCCAGCAGCTTAGGGTCGACACTCTACGAGCAGTACTTC
TRBJ1-1,TRBV4-3,NA,NA,CASSQDNTEAFF,TGCGCCAGCAGCCAAGATAACACTGAAGCTTTCTTT
TRBJ1-1,TRBV2,TRBD1,NA,CASIGTGEAFF,TGTGCCAGCATTGGGACAGGGGAAGCTTTCTTT
TRBJ1-1,TRBV4-1,NA,NA,CASSYGVNTEAFF,TGCGCCAGCAGCTATGGAGTGAACACTGAAGCTTTCTTT
TRBJ2-7,TRBV11-1,NA,NA,CASSPLGTSYEQYF,TGTGCCAGCAGCCCCTTGGGCACGTCCTACGAGCAGTACTTC
TRBJ2-7,TRBV11-2,TRBD2,NA,CASSLEGLAGGSYEQYF,TGTGCCAGCAGCTTAGAGGGACTAGCGGGAGGATCCTACGAGCAGTACTTC